These 14 T cell receptor beta chains were sequenced from one sample in a study of OX40 agonist ivuxolimab in advanced cancers. Sequencing was performed with immunoSEQ multiplex PCR; in TCRdb, only in-frame clones are kept and a portion is missing. The data show more than 45,000 clones, around 78% seen once. The source material was CD4+ or CD8+ T cells sorted from blood, sampled in a trial of the OX40 agonist ivuxolimab. The receptors shown here come from an adult with an advanced solid tumor such as melanoma, head and neck, liver or kidney cancer.

The rearrangement joins TRBV6-5 to TRBJ1-2, with 10 bases matching TRBD1. This CDR3 is 13 amino acids long. Germline CDR1 MNHEY, CDR2 SVGAGI. V gave up 6 bases and J gave up 6 bases; unmatched junction bases: 4. This CDR3 reads CASRGTGEDGYTF. The CDR3 coding sequence is TGTGCCAGCAGGGGGACAGGGGAAGATGGCTACACCTTC.

The rearrangement joins TRBV18 to TRBJ2-5; 13 bases are shared with TRBD2. The germline CDR1 and CDR2 sequences are KGHSH and LQKENI. The CDR3 runs 15 residues. V lost 6 bases to trimming and J lost 6 bases; unmatched junction nucleotides: 7. The chain's CDR3 is CASSDRTSGGQTQYF. CDR3 bases: TGTGCCAGCTCGGACCGGACTAGCGGGGGACAGACCCAGTACTTC.

Only a few counts were recorded for this clone. CDR3 amino acids: CASSNGGLNTGELFF. CDR3 DNA sequence: TGTGCCAGCAGTAACGGGGGGCTGAACACCGGGGAGCTGTTTTTT. The J gene is TRBJ2-2, the V gene TRBV27, with D perhaps TRBD2 (7 bases). V lost 5 bases and J lost 1, with 11 bases in between. CDR1 MNHEY and CDR2 SMNVEV come from the germline V gene (reference sequence). CDR3 length: 15 amino acids.

The rearrangement joins TRBV9 to TRBJ1-2, with a tentative D call TRBD1 (5 bases). Trimming cost V 1 base and J 0 bases, with 10 bases left between them. The CDR3 totals 15 residues. The germline CDR1 and CDR2 sequences are SGDLS and YYNGEE. In DNA form, the CDR3 reads TGTGCCAGCAGCGTAAGTTCGGGACCTAACTATGGCTACACCTTC. Translated, it gives CASSVSSGPNYGYTF.

The V call is TRBV19, the J call TRBJ1-4; 7 nucleotides agree with TRBD1. The CDR3 is made up of 15 amino acids. Germline values: CDR1 LNHDA, CDR2 SQIVND (reference sequence). V gave up 4 bases and J gave up 6 bases; unmatched junction bases: 8. The CDR3, as DNA: TGTGCCAGTAGTACTCGACAGGGTTCTCATGAAAAACTGTTTTTT. Protein: CASSTRQGSHEKLFF.

J is TRBJ2-3 and V is TRBV6-6, with 7 bases lining up with TRBD1. The J segment lost 2 bases and the V segment lost 2 bases, leaving 4 bases of the junction unmatched. Germline CDR1 MNHNY, CDR2 SVGAGI (reference sequence). CDR3 length equals 15 residues. The DNA for the CDR3 is TGTGCCAGCAGTTACAGGGGGCCGGACACAGATACGCAGTATTTT. Amino acids: CASSYRGPDTDTQYF.

The V and J genes are TRBV6-1 and TRBJ2-4; possibly TRBD2 for D (6 bases). The CDR3 length is 15 residues. Germline-derived CDR1 and CDR2 are MNHNS and SASEGT. Trimming left V 0 bases short and J 5 bases short, with 11 bases between. DNA for the CDR3: TGTGCCAGCAGTGAAGCGACTAGACTCCAAAACATTCAGTACTTC. It yields the protein CASSEATRLQNIQYF.

The rearrangement joins TRBV2 to TRBJ2-3; 7 bases are shared with TRBD1. The trim removed 6 bases at V and 4 bases at J, leaving 10 bases unmatched. The CDR3 loop spans 15 amino acids. CDR1 and CDR2 from the germline V gene are SNHLY and FYNNEI. CDR3 region: CASRAGYGTADTQYF. The CDR3 region has the DNA TGTGCCAGCAGGGCAGGATATGGGACAGCAGATACGCAGTATTTT.

The gene calls are TRBV19 and TRBJ2-3, with a tentative D call TRBD1 (6 bases). The CDR3 contains 18 residues. V gave up 6 bases and J gave up 4 bases, with 26 bases separating them. Germline V gene lookup returns CDR1 LNHDA and CDR2 SQIVND (reference sequence). This CDR3 is CASSTGRLNAQGPDTQYF. The CDR3 DNA sequence: TGTGCCAGTAGCACGGGACGCCTCAATGCACAGGGTCCAGATACGCAGTATTTT. The full variable domain, in which reference TRBV19 and TRBJ2-3 provide the parts outside the CDR3, is DGGITQSPKYLFRKEGQNVTLSCEQNLNHDAMYWYRQDPGQGLRLIYYSQIVNDFQKGDIAEGYSVSREKKESFPLTVTSAQKNPTAFYLCASSTGRLNAQGPDTQYFGPGTRLTVL.

This chain links TRBV15 with TRBJ2-5, with 12 bases aligning to TRBD2. The CDR3 length is 15 residues. Trimming took 5 bases from V and 3 from J; bases not matched to a gene: 4. Germline-derived CDR1 and CDR2 are LNHNV and YYDKDF (reference sequence). In DNA, the CDR3 is TGTGCCACCAGCGTACGACTAGCGGGGGAAGAGACCCAGTACTTC. Translation: CATSVRLAGEETQYF.

In the case of this clone: This sequence may be a read error, since a much larger clone differs from it by one base. Other DNA variants within this sample encode the same CDR3. J is TRBJ1-5 and V is TRBV6-1; D is perhaps TRBD1 (5 bases). Trimming shortened V by 6 bases and J by 5 bases, and 14 bases separated the two germline ends. The CDR3 contains 14 residues. Germline-derived CDR1 and CDR2 are MNHNS and SASEGT. CDR3 sequence (DNA): TGTGCCAGCAGCACGGGGCAGGGTGATCAGCCCCAGCATTTT. The encoded protein is CASSTGQGDQPQHF.

CDR3 residues: CASSPPDTAGYTF. CDR3 nucleotide sequence: TGTGCCAGCTCACCCCCGGACACGGCTGGCTACACCTTC. This chain connects TRBV18 to TRBJ1-2; TRBD1 might be the D (5 bases). The CDR3 length is 13 residues. Germline V lookup: CDR1 KGHSH, CDR2 LQKENI. Trimming left V 3 bases short and J 7 bases short, with 12 bases between.

The V call is TRBV7-8, the J call TRBJ2-7, with 7 bases fitting TRBD2. CDR1 is SGHVS and CDR2 is FQNEAQ in the germline V gene. This CDR3 has 15 amino acids. V lost 5 bases, J lost 0 bases, and 7 bases stayed unmatched. CDR3 nucleotide sequence: TGTGCCAGCAGCCAACGGGGGACTAACTCCTACGAGCAGTACTTC. This gives the protein CASSQRGTNSYEQYF.

The chain carries TRBV11-2 and TRBJ2-1; 8 positions agree with TRBD2. From germline, CDR1 is SGHAT and CDR2 FQNNGV. J gave up 0 bases and V 4 bases, and 8 bases lay outside the gene matches. The CDR3 totals 17 residues. This CDR3 reads CASSSSYTSGSYNEQFF. The CDR3 DNA sequence: TGTGCCAGCAGCTCGAGCTACACTAGCGGCTCCTACAATGAGCAGTTCTTC.